The sequence of this TCR beta chain was determined in a study of blood T cell repertoires in COVID-19. The CDR3 has 13 residues. The J segment lost 7 bases and the V segment lost 4 bases, leaving 5 bases of the junction unmatched. Looked up from germline, CDR1 is LGHDT and CDR2 is YNNKEL (reference sequence). Repertoires were generated with immunoSEQ multiplex PCR, while TCRdb's copy carries only in-frame clones and drops some. The sample includes almost 55,000 clones, about 87% of them seen just once. This clonotype originated in a human donor in a cohort sampled during active COVID-19. The chain employs TRBV3-1 (or the pseudogene TRBV3-2) and TRBJ2-3; TRBD1 matches 7 bases. The sequencing input was peripheral blood. For the CDR3, the DNA is TGTGCCAGCAGCCGCCGGGGACAGAATACGCAGTATTTT. It is translated as CASSRRGQNTQYF.